This entry concerns a single TCR beta chain. As yet, its antigen is unknown. The data belong to a study of CD4 T cells in relation to SARS-CoV-2 and coronaviruses. Study in general: Crossreactive spike epitopes shared across donors were mapped to their HLA restriction.

Method: immunoSEQ multiplex PCR; TCRdb's copy keeps in-frame clones and lacks some. The sample holds about 68,000 clones, approximately 95% seen once. CD4+ T cells from unexposed donors were obtained before the COVID-19 pandemic (2011-2018). CD4 enrichment then naive enrichment separated naive from memory CD4+ cells. Study-wide findings and caveats: Culture-expanded clones reflect memory recall rather than primary priming during culture. Samples before the pandemic and after infection were not matched within any donor.

The germline V and J ends were trimmed by 1 base and 4 bases, with 8 bases remaining between them. Germline V gene lookup returns CDR1 SEHNR and CDR2 FQNEAQ (reference sequence). The CDR3 covers 13 residues. Sample: naive CD4+ T cells from PBMCs. Regarding subset: naive CD4+ T cells isolated by negative enrichment. The clonotype originates from a human donor in good health. V is TRBV7-9 and J is TRBJ2-7, with D perhaps matching TRBD1 (6 bases). CDR3 protein: CASSLGQEYEQYF. The DNA for the CDR3 is TGTGCCAGCAGCTTAGGACAGGAATACGAGCAGTACTTC.